Listed below are T cell receptor beta chains from one sample, sequenced in a study of blood T cell repertoires in COVID-19. Assay: immunoSEQ multiplex PCR; the TCRdb copy retains only in-frame clones and omits some. This sample has some 200,000 clones; roughly 89% occur once, and the top ten carry approximately 13%. The sequenced sample was peripheral blood. The receptors shown here come from a woman aged 65 to 85 with COVID-19, enrolled during active disease. The CDR3 runs from the conserved cysteine through the conserved F or W. The order of the fields is D gene, V gene, clone size, J gene, CDR3 protein, CDR3 DNA. A D gene is named only where the DNA matches it firmly. The size entry is marked missing in some rows and otherwise reads once, few, many or a size class.

>TRBD1|TRBV18|few|TRBJ1-5
CASSPGQAVDQPQHF
TGTGCCAGCTCGCCGGGACAGGCCGTAGATCAGCCCCAGCATTTT
>NA|TRBV18|NA|TRBJ2-7
CASSPPSPLEQYF
TGTGCCAGCTCACCACCCAGTCCCCTCGAGCAGTACTTC
>NA|TRBV24-1|NA|TRBJ1-2
CATSDYSYGYTF
TGTGCCACCAGTGATTACAGCTATGGCTACACCTTC
>TRBD2|TRBV28|once|TRBJ2-7
CASRPPGLAPYEQYF
TGTGCCAGCAGACCCCCGGGACTAGCACCCTACGAGCAGTACTTC
>NA|TRBV2|NA|TRBJ2-1
CASSVQDTSYNEQFF
TGTGCCAGCAGTGTACAGGACACATCCTACAATGAGCAGTTCTTC
>TRBD1|TRBV5-1|once|TRBJ2-4
CASSLQFRTGVKNIQYF
TGCGCCAGCAGCTTGCAATTTAGGACAGGGGTCAAAAACATTCAGTACTTC
>NA|TRBV6-6|NA|TRBJ1-5
CASSSTGNQPQHF
TGTGCCAGCAGTTCGACAGGCAATCAGCCCCAGCATTTT
>TRBD2|TRBV7-9|many|TRBJ2-2
CASILASRTGELFF
TGTGCCAGCATACTAGCGTCCCGCACCGGGGAGCTGTTTTTT
>TRBD2|TRBV28|NA|TRBJ2-1
CASSSPLTSGRFYEQFF
TGTGCCAGCAGTTCACCCTTGACTAGCGGGAGATTCTATGAGCAGTTCTTC
>NA|TRBV28|few|TRBJ1-2
CASSLRRYGYTF
TGTGCCAGCAGTTTAAGGCGGTATGGCTACACCTTC
>NA|TRBV2|few|TRBJ1-1
CASSRLAVTTNTEAFF
TGTGCCAGCAGCCGCCTGGCAGTGACTACGAACACTGAAGCTTTCTTT
>TRBD2|TRBV23-1|NA|TRBJ2-7
CASRHFTGAARLAGVSYEQYF
TGCGCCAGCAGACATTTCACAGGGGCCGCCCGGCTAGCGGGAGTCTCCTACGAGCAGTACTTC
>TRBD2|TRBV27|NA|TRBJ2-7
CASSWKLNSGSFYEQYF
TGTGCCAGCAGTTGGAAACTCAATAGCGGGAGTTTCTACGAGCAGTACTTC
>TRBD1|TRBV5-4|NA|TRBJ1-4
CASSFRQGSNEKLFF
TGTGCCAGCAGCTTCAGACAGGGGAGTAATGAAAAACTGTTTTTT
>TRBD2|TRBV5-8|NA|TRBJ2-3
CASSLIVGGSDTQYF
TGTGCCAGCAGCCTAATCGTGGGGGGGTCGGATACGCAGTATTTT